This T cell receptor beta chain was sequenced during a study of cytomegalovirus exposure and HLA in healthy donors. Overall study results and limits: Later analysis identified a missense DCLRE1C variant that was linked to TCR beta V- and J-gene trimming.

On this clone itself: What it recognizes is unknown.

The PCR contained 60 Vbeta and 13 Jbeta primers. This table comes from immunoSEQ multiplex PCR, and its TCRdb copy is limited to in-frame clones, with some not included. Its listing shows approximately 200,000 clones. Material for sequencing was PBMCs. The sequence derives from a boy aged 5-17 years in good health and CMV-seronegative.

CDR3 sequence reads: CASSLDYGELFF. The CDR3 DNA reads TGTGCCAGCAGCTTAGATTACGGGGAGCTGTTTTTT. The chain has TRBV11-2 and TRBJ2-2; D not certain. V gave up 0 bases and J gave up 7 bases, with 3 bases separating them. CDR3 length equals 12 residues. Germline CDR1 is SGHAT and CDR2 is FQNNGV.